This TCR beta chain stems from a study of post-analysis software for immune sequencing data. Study-level background: Disease trajectories encompassed relapsing-remitting, secondary progressive and progressive-relapsing multiple sclerosis.

The CDR3 totals 17 residues. The V and J ends lost 0 bases and 1 base respectively, with 15 bases between them. Germline values: CDR1 SGHRS, CDR2 YFSETQ. The library was made from cDNA and included unique molecular identifiers. TCRdb called the PCR reads again in MiXCR, with one record for every CDR3 protein. There are hundreds of thousands of distinct CDR3 sequences in the sample; 30% occur only once, and around 0.56% lies in the top ten. This clonotype was counted only a few times. Its antigen remains unknown. Study conclusions and caveats: Included in a set of five TRBV segments more frequent in patients than controls were TRBV5-6, TRBV5-1 and TRBV20-1. Samples made in the same batch grouped tightly together by F measure.

The source material was blood. The chain is built from TRBV5-1 and TRBJ2-3; D tentatively reads TRBD1 or TRBD2 (6 bases each). This receptor was identified in a girl aged 10 to 17 with multiple sclerosis. CDR3 DNA sequence: TGCGCCAGCAGCTTGGTTTCGGGGGCCCCTCGCACAGATACGCAGTATTTT. This codes for CASSLVSGAPRTDTQYF.